These T cell receptor beta chains were read from a single sample in a study of blood T cells in healthy people across ages. From the 5' RACE reads, TCRdb called clonotypes with MiXCR, one entry per CDR3 protein. The data show about 1 million distinct CDR3 sequences, 35% to 50% seen once. The sample was blood. Source of these receptors: a woman aged 55-75 years in good health. The CDR3 runs from the conserved cysteine through the conserved F or W. The D gene is left open where the match is weak. Clone size, where shown, is once, few, many, or a class for clones that have expanded.

clone size: once; V gene: TRBV3-1; J gene: TRBJ2-1; D gene: TRBD2; CDR3 protein: CASSQVSSGSNEQFF; CDR3 DNA: TGTGCCAGCAGCCAAGTGTCTAGCGGGTCGAATGAGCAGTTCTTC
clone size: -; V gene: TRBV29-1; J gene: TRBJ1-2; D gene: -; CDR3 protein: CSVEEGGLARYTF; CDR3 DNA: TGCAGCGTTGAAGAGGGCGGGTTGGCTCGCTACACCTTC
clone size: -; V gene: TRBV4-1; J gene: TRBJ2-5; D gene: -; CDR3 protein: CASSPGTLGGETQYF; CDR3 DNA: TGCGCCAGCAGCCCCGGGACCTTAGGGGGAGAGACCCAGTACTTC
clone size: -; V gene: TRBV6-6; J gene: TRBJ2-3; D gene: -; CDR3 protein: CASSYSEGLAQYF; CDR3 DNA: TGTGCCAGCAGTTACTCAGAAGGGTTGGCGCAGTATTTT
clone size: few; V gene: TRBV4-1; J gene: TRBJ2-7; D gene: -; CDR3 protein: CASSQAGKIYEQYF; CDR3 DNA: TGCGCCAGCAGCCAAGCCGGGAAGATCTACGAGCAGTACTTC
clone size: -; V gene: TRBV5-1; J gene: TRBJ2-7; D gene: TRBD1; CDR3 protein: CASSLAIQGAFEQYF; CDR3 DNA: TGCGCCAGCAGCTTGGCCATTCAGGGGGCGTTCGAGCAGTACTTC
clone size: -; V gene: TRBV20-1; J gene: TRBJ2-7; D gene: -; CDR3 protein: CSARGSRPYEQYF; CDR3 DNA: TGCAGTGCTAGAGGTTCACGGCCCTACGAGCAGTACTTC
clone size: few; V gene: TRBV5-1; J gene: TRBJ2-4; D gene: TRBD1; CDR3 protein: CASSPITGDIQYF; CDR3 DNA: TGCGCCAGCAGTCCCATAACAGGGGACATTCAGTACTTC
clone size: -; V gene: TRBV2; J gene: TRBJ2-2; D gene: -; CDR3 protein: CASSDIGRGGPGELFF; CDR3 DNA: TGTGCCAGCAGTGATATCGGCAGGGGAGGCCCCGGGGAGCTGTTTTTT
clone size: -; V gene: TRBV7-2; J gene: TRBJ1-2; D gene: -; CDR3 protein: CASSLSTTYGYTF; CDR3 DNA: TGTGCCAGCAGCTTAAGCACGACCTATGGCTACACCTTC
clone size: few; V gene: TRBV7-2; J gene: TRBJ2-1; D gene: TRBD2; CDR3 protein: CASSKPSGGQGQFF; CDR3 DNA: TGTGCCAGCAGCAAACCTAGCGGGGGCCAAGGGCAGTTCTTC
clone size: few; V gene: TRBV12-5; J gene: TRBJ2-7; D gene: -; CDR3 protein: CASGLVDRYEQYF; CDR3 DNA: TGTGCTAGTGGTTTGGTCGACAGATACGAGCAGTACTTC
clone size: few; V gene: TRBV7-2; J gene: TRBJ1-1; D gene: -; CDR3 protein: CASSLNTGWENTEAFF; CDR3 DNA: TGTGCCAGCAGCTTAAACACAGGGTGGGAGAACACTGAAGCTTTCTTT
clone size: few; V gene: TRBV28; J gene: TRBJ1-2; D gene: TRBD1; CDR3 protein: CASSFGDRANYGYTF; CDR3 DNA: TGTGCCAGCAGTTTCGGGGACAGGGCTAACTATGGCTACACCTTC
clone size: -; V gene: TRBV6-5; J gene: TRBJ2-2; D gene: -; CDR3 protein: CASSYGVKANTGELFF; CDR3 DNA: TGTGCCAGCAGTTACGGGGTTAAGGCGAACACCGGGGAGCTGTTTTTT
clone size: few; V gene: TRBV4-1; J gene: TRBJ2-1; D gene: TRBD1; CDR3 protein: CASSQVWQGVSYDEQFF; CDR3 DNA: TGCGCCAGCAGCCAAGTGTGGCAGGGGGTCTCCTACGATGAGCAGTTCTTC
clone size: -; V gene: TRBV3-1; J gene: TRBJ2-5; D gene: TRBD2; CDR3 protein: CASSGPPGLAGLSETQYF; CDR3 DNA: TGTGCCAGCAGCGGACCCCCGGGACTAGCGGGTTTATCAGAGACCCAGTACTTC